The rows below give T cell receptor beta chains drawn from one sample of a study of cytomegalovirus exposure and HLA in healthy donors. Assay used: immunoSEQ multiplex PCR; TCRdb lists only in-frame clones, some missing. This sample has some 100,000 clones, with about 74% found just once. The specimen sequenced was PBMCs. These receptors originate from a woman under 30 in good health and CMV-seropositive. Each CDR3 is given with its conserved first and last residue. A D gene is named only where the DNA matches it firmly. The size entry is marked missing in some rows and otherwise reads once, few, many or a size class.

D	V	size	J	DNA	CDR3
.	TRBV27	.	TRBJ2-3	TGTGCCAGCAGTTTACGGCGGATCGCAGATACGCAGTATTTT	CASSLRRIADTQYF
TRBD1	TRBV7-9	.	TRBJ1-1	TGTGCCAGCGAGGGACAGGGAAACACTGAAGCTTTCTTT	CASEGQGNTEAFF
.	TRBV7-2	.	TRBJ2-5	TGTGCCAGCAGCTCGAAGGGCGGGAACGGGGAGACCCAGTACTTC	CASSSKGGNGETQYF
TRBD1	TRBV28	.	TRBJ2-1	TGTGCCAGCAGGCTACGGGACAGCCCCTCCCGAGTCTTC	CASRLRDSPSRVF
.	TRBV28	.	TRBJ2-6	TGTGCCAGCAGTTTAGGGGGGTTTGGGGCCAACGTCCTGACTTTC	CASSLGGFGANVLTF
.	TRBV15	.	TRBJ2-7	TGTGCCACCAGCAGGGCGACTAGATCCTACGAGCAGTACTTC	CATSRATRSYEQYF
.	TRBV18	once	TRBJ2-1	TGTGCCAGCTCACCCCTCGGGGGTGAGCAGTTCTTC	CASSPLGGEQFF
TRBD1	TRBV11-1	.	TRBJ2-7	TGTGCCAGCAGCTCCAGGGGGCCCTACGAGCAGTACTTC	CASSSRGPYEQYF
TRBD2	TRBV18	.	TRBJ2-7	TGTGCCAGCTCACCCGGACTAGCGGGTTGGTCCTACGAGCAGTACTTC	CASSPGLAGWSYEQYF
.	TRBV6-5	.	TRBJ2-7	TGTGCCAGCAGCCCCCTGCCCCTTAGCGAGCAGTACTTC	CASSPLPLSEQYF
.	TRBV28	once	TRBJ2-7	TGTGCCAGCAGGACCGGGTCCAACCCCCACGAGCAGTACTTC	CASRTGSNPHEQYF
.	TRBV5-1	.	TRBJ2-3	TGCGCCAGCAGCTTAGGGGCAGATACGCAGTATTTT	CASSLGADTQYF
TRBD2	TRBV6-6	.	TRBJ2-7	TGTGCCAGCATCGACGGGGGGAGTGCGTACGAGCAGTACTTC	CASIDGGSAYEQYF
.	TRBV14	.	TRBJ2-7	TGTGCCAGCAGCCAGGAGACAGGACCCTCCTACGAGCAGTACTTC	CASSQETGPSYEQYF
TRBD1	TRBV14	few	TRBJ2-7	TGTGCCAGCAGCTCAGACTGGACAGGGGAACCCTACGAGCAGTACTTC	CASSSDWTGEPYEQYF
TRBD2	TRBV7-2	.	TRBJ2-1	TGTGCCAGCAGCTTAGTAGCGGGAGCAAATGAGCAGTTCTTC	CASSLVAGANEQFF
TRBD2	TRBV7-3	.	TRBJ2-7	TGTGCCAGCAGCGCCCAGCTAGCGGGAGTAGGCGAGCAGTACTTC	CASSAQLAGVGEQYF
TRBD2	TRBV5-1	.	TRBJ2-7	TGCGCCAGCAGCTTGGGGACTTCTAGCGGGATTATAGGGTACGAGCAGTACTTC	CASSLGTSSGIIGYEQYF
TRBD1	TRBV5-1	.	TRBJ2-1	TGCGCCAGCAGCCGACAGGGGACTGAGCAGTTCTTC	CASSRQGTEQFF
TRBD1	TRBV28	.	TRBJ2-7	TGTGCCAGCAGGCCCGGGACAGGGGTTCGATACGAGCAGTACTTC	CASRPGTGVRYEQYF
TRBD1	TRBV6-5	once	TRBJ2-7	TGTGCCAGCAGTTATTCCGGGACAGGGGAAGGCGAGCAGTACTTC	CASSYSGTGEGEQYF
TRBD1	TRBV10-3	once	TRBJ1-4	TGTGCCATCAGTGCGGGACAGTCTAATGAAAAACTGTTTTTT	CAISAGQSNEKLFF
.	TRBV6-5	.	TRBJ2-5	TGTGCCAGCAGTTACTCGGAGGGGGCACAAGAGACCCAGTACTTC	CASSYSEGAQETQYF
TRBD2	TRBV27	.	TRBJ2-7	TGTGCCAGCAGTACGGGACTAGCGGTTTATGGGGAGCAGTACTTC	CASSTGLAVYGEQYF
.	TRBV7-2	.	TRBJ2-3	TGTGCCAGCAGCTTAGCGTCGCGGGGCAACACAGATACGCAGTATTTT	CASSLASRGNTDTQYF
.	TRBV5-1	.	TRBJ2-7	TGCGCCAGCAGCTCCCTTAGCTCCTACGAGCAGTACTTC	CASSSLSSYEQYF
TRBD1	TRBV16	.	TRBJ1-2	TGTGCCAGCAGCTCGTCAGGGACAGGGTCTAATGGCTACACCTTC	CASSSSGTGSNGYTF
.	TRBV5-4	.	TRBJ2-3	TGTGCCAGCAGCTTGGTTGCGTCCCCAGATACGCAGTATTTT	CASSLVASPDTQYF
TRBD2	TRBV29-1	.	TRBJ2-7	TGCAGCGTTCCACTAGCGGGAGGGGGTGTCTCGGGGGAGCAGTACTTC	CSVPLAGGGVSGEQYF